This TCR beta chain stems from a study of T cell changes during pregnancy in multiple sclerosis. V was trimmed by 6 bases and J by 5 bases, leaving 14 bases between them. Looked up from germline, CDR1 is MNHNY and CDR2 is SVGAGI (reference sequence). The CDR3 spans 14 residues. Produced via immunoSEQ multiplex PCR; TCRdb's table is partial and in-frame only. The sample has about 73,000 clones, 90% seen once. This clonotype originated in a female donor in good health, enrolled as a control in a pregnancy study. The chain joins TRBV6-6 to TRBJ1-5; a weak D match, TRBD1 (5 bases). Here the sequenced sample was peripheral blood, taken after pregnancy. The CDR3 region is CASSPRGGYQPQHF. CDR3 nucleotide sequence: TGTGCCAGCAGCCCTCGGGGGGGGTATCAGCCCCAGCATTTT.